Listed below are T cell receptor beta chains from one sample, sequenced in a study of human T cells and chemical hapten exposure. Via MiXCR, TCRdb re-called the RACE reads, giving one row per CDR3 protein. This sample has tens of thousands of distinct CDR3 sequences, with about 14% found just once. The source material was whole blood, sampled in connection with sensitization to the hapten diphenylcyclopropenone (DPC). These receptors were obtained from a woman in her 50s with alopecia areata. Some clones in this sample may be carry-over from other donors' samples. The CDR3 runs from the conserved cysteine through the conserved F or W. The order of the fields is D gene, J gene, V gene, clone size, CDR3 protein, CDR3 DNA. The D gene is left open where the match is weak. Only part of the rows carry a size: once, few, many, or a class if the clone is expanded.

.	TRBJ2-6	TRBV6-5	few	CAFAQPGRSSGANVLTF	TGTGCCTTCGCACAACCGGGACGGAGCTCTGGGGCCAACGTCCTGACTTTC
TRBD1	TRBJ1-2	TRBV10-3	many	CAIQLDREYGYTF	TGTGCCATACAACTCGACAGGGAGTATGGCTACACCTTC
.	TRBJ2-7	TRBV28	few	CASRAGREQYF	TGTGCCAGCAGAGCAGGGCGCGAGCAGTACTTC
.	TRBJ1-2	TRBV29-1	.	CSEAGHYGYTF	TGCAGCGAGGCAGGGCACTATGGCTACACCTTC
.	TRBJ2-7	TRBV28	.	CASSLSQAGKSEQYF	TGTGCCAGCAGTTTGAGTCAGGCGGGGAAAAGCGAGCAGTACTTC
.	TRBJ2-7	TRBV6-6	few	CASSPRAGAVEQYF	TGTGCCAGCAGTCCTAGGGCAGGGGCCGTCGAGCAGTACTTC
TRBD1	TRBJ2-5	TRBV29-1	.	CSVSGTGVRKETQYF	TGCAGCGTCTCCGGGACAGGGGTGAGGAAAGAGACCCAGTACTTC
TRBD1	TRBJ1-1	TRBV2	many	CASSRSRDRGTEAFF	TGTGCCAGCAGTCGATCCCGGGACAGGGGCACTGAAGCTTTCTTT
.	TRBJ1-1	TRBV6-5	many	CASSYGAKGPNTEAFF	TGTGCCAGCAGTTATGGGGCCAAGGGCCCGAACACTGAAGCTTTCTTT
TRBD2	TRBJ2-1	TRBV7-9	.	CASNVAGAGYNEQFF	TGTGCCAGCAACGTAGCGGGAGCCGGTTACAATGAGCAGTTCTTC
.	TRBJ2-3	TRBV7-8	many	CASSNPVTWGTDTQYF	TGTGCCAGCAGCAACCCCGTGACATGGGGCACAGATACGCAGTATTTT
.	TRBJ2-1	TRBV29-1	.	CSSRGSYNEQFF	TGCAGCTCCCGCGGGTCCTACAATGAGCAGTTCTTC
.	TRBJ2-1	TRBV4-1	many	CASSQVGVGEQFF	TGCGCCAGCAGCCAAGTAGGGGTTGGTGAGCAGTTCTTC
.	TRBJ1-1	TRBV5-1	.	CASSRSADENTEAFF	TGCGCCAGCTCCCGGTCGGCAGATGAGAACACTGAAGCTTTCTTT
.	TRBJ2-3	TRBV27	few	CASSFSGGTSTDTQYF	TGTGCCAGCAGTTTCTCCGGGGGGACAAGCACAGATACGCAGTATTTT
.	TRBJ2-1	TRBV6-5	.	CASSYSGSDREQFF	TGTGCCAGCAGTTACAGTGGGTCTGACAGGGAGCAGTTCTTC
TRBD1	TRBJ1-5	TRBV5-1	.	CASSKDRRNQPQHF	TGCGCCAGCAGCAAGGACAGGCGCAATCAGCCCCAGCATTTT
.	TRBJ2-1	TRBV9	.	CASSPFAGYNEQFF	TGTGCCAGCAGCCCCTTTGCGGGATACAATGAGCAGTTCTTC
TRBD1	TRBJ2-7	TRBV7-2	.	CASSSGGTGFREQYF	TGTGCCAGCAGCTCCGGAGGGACAGGGTTCCGCGAGCAGTACTTC
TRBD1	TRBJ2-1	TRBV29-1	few	CSVEVTGQGPSNEQFF	TGCAGCGTTGAAGTGACGGGACAGGGCCCTTCCAATGAGCAGTTCTTC
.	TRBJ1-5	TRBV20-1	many	CSARRTVNQPQHF	TGCAGTGCTAGAAGGACAGTCAATCAGCCCCAGCATTTT
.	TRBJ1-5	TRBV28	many	CASSFGRWGALQPQHF	TGTGCCAGCAGTTTCGGCCGATGGGGCGCTTTACAGCCCCAGCATTTT
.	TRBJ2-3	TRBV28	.	CASRKQGFTDTQYF	TGTGCCAGCAGAAAACAGGGATTCACAGATACGCAGTATTTT
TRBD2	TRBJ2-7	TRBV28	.	CASRPERGYSYEQYF	TGTGCCAGCAGACCCGAGCGGGGTTACTCCTACGAGCAGTACTTC
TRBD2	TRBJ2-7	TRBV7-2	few	CASSLEAGGPGEQYF	TGTGCCAGCAGCTTAGAGGCGGGAGGACCGGGTGAGCAGTACTTC
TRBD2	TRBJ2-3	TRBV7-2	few	CASSLKAGGRTDTQYF	TGTGCCAGCAGCTTAAAAGCGGGAGGGCGCACAGATACGCAGTATTTT
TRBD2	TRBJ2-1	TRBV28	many	CASSSRRREALEQFF	TGTGCCAGCAGTTCCCGCCGGCGGGAGGCCCTTGAGCAGTTCTTC
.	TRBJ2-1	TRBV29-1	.	CSVKRDYNEQFF	TGCAGCGTTAAAAGGGATTACAATGAGCAGTTCTTC
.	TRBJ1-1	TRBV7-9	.	CASSQRGEVMNTEAFF	TGTGCCAGCAGTCAAAGGGGAGAAGTGATGAACACTGAAGCTTTCTTT
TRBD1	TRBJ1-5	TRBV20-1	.	CSARFLGQGKPQHF	TGCAGTGCTAGATTCCTAGGACAGGGAAAGCCCCAGCATTTT
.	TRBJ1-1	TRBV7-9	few	CASSSPGHNTEAFF	TGTGCCAGCAGCTCACCTGGACATAACACTGAAGCTTTCTTT
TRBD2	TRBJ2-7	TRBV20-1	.	CSAKIEATSLSLDEQYF	TGCAGTGCTAAGATAGAGGCGACTAGCTTGTCACTAGACGAGCAGTACTTC
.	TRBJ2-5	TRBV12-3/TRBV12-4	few	CASSLRVETQYF	TGTGCCAGCAGTTTAAGGGTGGAGACCCAGTACTTC
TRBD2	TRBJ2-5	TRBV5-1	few	CASSGRGLAGAETQYF	TGCGCCAGCAGCGGGAGGGGACTAGCGGGAGCGGAGACCCAGTACTTC
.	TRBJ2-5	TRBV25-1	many	CASSELMGEETQYF	TGTGCCAGCAGTGAATTAATGGGAGAGGAGACCCAGTACTTC
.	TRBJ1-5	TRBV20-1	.	CSARQPGANQPQHF	TGCAGTGCTAGACAGCCAGGGGCGAATCAGCCCCAGCATTTT
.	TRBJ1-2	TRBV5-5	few	CASSLEDRAYGYTF	TGTGCCAGCAGCTTGGAGGACAGAGCGTATGGCTACACCTTC
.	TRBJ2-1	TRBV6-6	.	CASSYLGTREQFF	TGTGCCAGCAGTTACCTGGGGACCCGGGAGCAGTTCTTC
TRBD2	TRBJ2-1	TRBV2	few	CASSAGTSKYNEQFF	TGTGCCAGCAGCGCCGGGACTAGCAAATACAATGAGCAGTTCTTC
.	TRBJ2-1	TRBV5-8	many	CASITGPSSYNEQFF	TGTGCCAGCATCACCGGGCCGAGCTCCTACAATGAGCAGTTCTTC
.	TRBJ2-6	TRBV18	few	CASSSTGMGSSGANVLTF	TGTGCCAGCTCATCAACAGGAATGGGGAGCTCTGGGGCCAACGTCCTGACTTTC
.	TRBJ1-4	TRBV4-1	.	CASSFGNNEKLFF	TGCGCCAGCAGCTTCGGCAATAATGAAAAACTGTTTTTT
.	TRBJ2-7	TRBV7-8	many	CASSLALSTLSSPGEQYF	TGTGCCAGCAGCTTAGCGCTCTCCACACTCTCATCCCCGGGGGAGCAGTACTTC
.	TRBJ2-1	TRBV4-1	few	CASSQDEGTRLVGNNEQFF	TGCGCCAGCAGCCAAGATGAGGGGACCCGACTAGTTGGTAACAATGAGCAGTTCTTC
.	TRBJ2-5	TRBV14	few	CASSQDVRSQTQYF	TGTGCCAGCAGCCAAGACGTCAGGAGTCAGACCCAGTACTTC
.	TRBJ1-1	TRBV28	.	CASSENADSRAFF	TGTGCCAGCAGCGAGAATGCGGACAGCCGCGCTTTCTTT
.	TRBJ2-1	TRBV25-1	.	CASSLGQTRQFF	TGTGCCAGCAGTCTCGGACAGACTCGACAGTTCTTC
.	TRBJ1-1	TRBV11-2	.	CASSLDRGGKAFF	TGTGCCAGCAGCTTAGATCGCGGGGGGAAGGCTTTCTTT
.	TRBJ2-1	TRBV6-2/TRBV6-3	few	CASSPGPGGSSYNEQFF	TGTGCCAGCAGTCCCGGGCCGGGCGGTAGCTCCTACAATGAGCAGTTCTTC
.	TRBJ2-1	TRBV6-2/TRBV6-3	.	CASSPWSGTGWNEQFF	TGTGCCAGCAGTCCCTGGAGTGGGACGGGGTGGAATGAGCAGTTCTTC
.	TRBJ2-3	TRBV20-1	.	CSALEGSTDTQYF	TGCAGTGCTTTAGAGGGAAGCACAGATACGCAGTATTTT
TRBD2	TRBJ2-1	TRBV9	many	CASSVGGLVPYNEQFF	TGTGCCAGCAGCGTTGGGGGACTAGTCCCTTACAATGAGCAGTTCTTC
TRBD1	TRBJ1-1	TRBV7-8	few	CASSLQQGAVNTEAFF	TGTGCCAGCAGCTTACAACAGGGGGCCGTGAACACTGAAGCTTTCTTT